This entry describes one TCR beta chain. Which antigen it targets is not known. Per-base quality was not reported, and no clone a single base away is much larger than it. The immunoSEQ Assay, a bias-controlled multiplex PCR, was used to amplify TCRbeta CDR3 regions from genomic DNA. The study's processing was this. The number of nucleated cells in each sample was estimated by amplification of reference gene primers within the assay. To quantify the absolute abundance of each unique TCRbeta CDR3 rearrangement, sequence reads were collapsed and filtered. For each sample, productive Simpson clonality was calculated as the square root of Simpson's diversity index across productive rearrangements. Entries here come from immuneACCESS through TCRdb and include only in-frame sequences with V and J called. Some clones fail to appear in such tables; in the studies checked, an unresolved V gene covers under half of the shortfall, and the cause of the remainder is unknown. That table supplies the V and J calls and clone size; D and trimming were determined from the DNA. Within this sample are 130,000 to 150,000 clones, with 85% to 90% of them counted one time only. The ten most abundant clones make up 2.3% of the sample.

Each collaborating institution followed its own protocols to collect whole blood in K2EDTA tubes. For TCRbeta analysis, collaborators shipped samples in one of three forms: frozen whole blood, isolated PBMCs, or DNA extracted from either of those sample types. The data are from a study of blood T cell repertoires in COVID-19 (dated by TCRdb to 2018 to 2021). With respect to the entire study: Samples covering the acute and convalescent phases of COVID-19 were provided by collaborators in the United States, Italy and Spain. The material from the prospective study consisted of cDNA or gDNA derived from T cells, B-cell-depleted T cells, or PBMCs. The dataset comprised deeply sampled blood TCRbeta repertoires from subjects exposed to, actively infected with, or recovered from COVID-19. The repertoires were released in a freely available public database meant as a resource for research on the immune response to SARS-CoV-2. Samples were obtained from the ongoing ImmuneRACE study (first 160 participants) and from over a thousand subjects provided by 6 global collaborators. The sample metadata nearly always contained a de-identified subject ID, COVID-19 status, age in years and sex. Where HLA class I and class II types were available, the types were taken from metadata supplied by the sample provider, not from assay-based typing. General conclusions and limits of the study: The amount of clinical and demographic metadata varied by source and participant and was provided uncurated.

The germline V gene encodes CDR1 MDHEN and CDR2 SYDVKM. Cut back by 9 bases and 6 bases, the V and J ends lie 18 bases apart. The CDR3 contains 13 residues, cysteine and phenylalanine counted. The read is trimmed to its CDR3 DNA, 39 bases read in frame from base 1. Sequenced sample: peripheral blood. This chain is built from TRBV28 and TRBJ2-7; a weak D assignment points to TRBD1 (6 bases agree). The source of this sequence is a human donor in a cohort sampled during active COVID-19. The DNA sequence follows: TGTGCCAGTGTTCCGGTACAGGGATCCGAGCAGTACTTC. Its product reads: CASVPVQGSEQYF.